This entry lists 2 T cell receptor beta chains sequenced from one sample in a study of PD-L1 blockade in urothelial cancer. As for time point: pretreatment peripheral blood. Measured with immunoSEQ multiplex PCR; TCRdb has only the in-frame clones, and not every one. The repertoire holds tens of thousands of clones, with roughly 84% as singletons. The source material was PBMCs, sampled around atezolizumab (anti-PD-L1) treatment. The receptors were gathered from a man aged 60 to 75 with urothelial cancer.

This sequence joins TRBV6-6 and TRBJ2-3; 9 bases agree with TRBD2. V gave up 5 bases and J gave up 3 bases; unmatched junction bases: 3. Germline CDR1 reads MNHNY; CDR2 reads SVGAGI (reference sequence). CDR3 size: 14 residues. CDR3 nucleotide sequence: TGTGCCAGCAGTGAGACTAGCGGAACAGATACGCAGTATTTT. This encodes CASSETSGTDTQYF.

This chain connects TRBV6-1 to TRBJ2-3; possible D gene TRBD1, 7 bases. The CDR3 length is 15 residues. Trimming removed 3 bases at V and 1 base at J, with 11 bases between. Germline CDR1 is MNHNS and CDR2 is SASEGT. CDR3 nucleotide sequence: TGTGCCAGCAGTGACAGGGGGGCTCGCACAGATACGCAGTATTTT. Amino acids: CASSDRGARTDTQYF.